The present T cell receptor (beta chain) was sequenced within a study of graft-versus-host responses after intestinal transplantation. As for the study in general: Each patient got anti-thymocyte globulin induction, then tacrolimus and steroids for roughly 3 years. General observations from the study: When patients had graft-donor T cell macrochimerism, their allografts held high graft-versus-host to host-versus-graft clonal ratios. Recipient marrow held GvH clones, some first seen in ileum or blood.

V lost 6 bases and J 3 bases, leaving 15 bases between the germline ends. The CDR3 loop spans 15 amino acids. Germline V gives CDR1 MNHEY, CDR2 SVGAGI. On this clone itself: Antigen unknown.

Method: immunoSEQ multiplex PCR; TCRdb's copy keeps in-frame clones and lacks some. The sample includes around 90,000 clones, around 92% of them seen just once. The origin of this receptor is a human donor who was the organ donor for an intestinal transplant. V usage is TRBV6-5 and J usage is TRBJ1-3, with a tentative D call TRBD1 (5 bases). This sample comprised unstimulated CD8+ T cells sorted from spleen or lymph node cells, obtained before transplant. CDR3 bases: TGTGCCAGCAGAAAACGGGACTCTCTTGGAAACACCATATATTTT. Its translation is CASRKRDSLGNTIYF.